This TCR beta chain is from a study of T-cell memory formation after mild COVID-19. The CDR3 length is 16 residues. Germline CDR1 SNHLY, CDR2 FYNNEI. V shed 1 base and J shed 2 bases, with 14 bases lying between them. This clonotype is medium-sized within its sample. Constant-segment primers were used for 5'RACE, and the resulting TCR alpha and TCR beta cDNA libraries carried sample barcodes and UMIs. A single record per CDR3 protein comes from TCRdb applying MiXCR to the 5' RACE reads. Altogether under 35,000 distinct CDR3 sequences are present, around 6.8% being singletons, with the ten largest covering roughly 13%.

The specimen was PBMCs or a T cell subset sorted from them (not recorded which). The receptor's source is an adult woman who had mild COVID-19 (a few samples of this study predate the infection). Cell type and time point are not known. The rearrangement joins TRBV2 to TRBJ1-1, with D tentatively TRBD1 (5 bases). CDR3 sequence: CASSEGNAGPNTEAFF. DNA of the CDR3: TGTGCCAGCAGTGAAGGGAACGCAGGGCCAAACACTGAAGCTTTCTTT.